This T cell receptor (beta chain) was retrieved from a study of blood T cell repertoires in COVID-19. Per germline, CDR1 MNHEY and CDR2 SMNVEV (reference sequence). V shed 2 bases and J shed 3 bases, with 8 bases lying between them. The CDR3 is 13 amino acids. The table came from immunoSEQ multiplex PCR; TCRdb's copy has only in-frame clones and leaves some out. The data hold some 150,000 clones, with 82% observed a single time. This receptor was identified in a woman older than 75 with acute or convalescent COVID-19. The chain carries TRBV27 and TRBJ2-7, with D uncertain. Input material: peripheral blood. The CDR3: CASSLSNFYEQYF. In DNA form, the CDR3 reads TGTGCCAGCAGTTTAAGCAACTTCTACGAGCAGTACTTC.